Following are 13 T cell receptor beta chains from one sample sequenced in a study of blood T cells in healthy people across ages. Using a J-beta primer mix together with a sample-barcoded 5' primer, a second PCR was run for roughly 7 to 11 cycles. TCRdb redid the calling of the 5' RACE reads with MiXCR, one entry per CDR3 protein. The sample yields hundreds of thousands of distinct CDR3 sequences, approximately 29% seen once. Sequencing was carried out using blood. The source is a woman older than 75 in good health.

A note on this clonotype: A much larger clone differs from this one at a single base, so this may be a read error. This sequence joins TRBV6-1 and TRBJ2-1; 13 bases fit TRBD2. The CDR3 is 17 amino acids. CDR1 and CDR2 from the germline V gene are MNHNS and SASEGT. The trim removed 6 bases at V and 3 bases at J, leaving 8 bases unmatched. This CDR3 is CASSGVLAGGFYNEQFF. The DNA for the CDR3 is TGTGCCAGCAGCGGGGTACTAGCGGGGGGGTTCTACAATGAGCAGTTCTTC.

In its sample, this clonotype was seen a few times. The chain couples TRBV12-3 or TRBV12-4 to TRBJ1-5; tentatively, D is TRBD1 (5 bases). The CDR3 contains 14 residues. Trimming cost V 7 bases and J 8 bases, with 18 bases left between them. The DNA for the CDR3 is TGTGCCAGCACCACGGGTGGGGGAAGAAAGCCCCAGCATTTT. This encodes CASTTGGGRKPQHF.

The table lists this clonotype with many counts. The V call is TRBV6-2 or TRBV6-3, the J call TRBJ2-5, with a tentative D call TRBD1 (6 bases). The CDR3 is 14 amino acids. The V end was cut by 5 bases, the J end by 5 bases, with 15 bases between. Germline CDR1 MNHEY, CDR2 SVGEGT. Here the CDR3 reads CASSPRGGWETQYF. In DNA, the CDR3 is TGTGCCAGCAGTCCCAGGGGCGGCTGGGAGACCCAGTACTTC.

This clonotype was recorded many times. The rearrangement links TRBV27 to TRBJ1-2; D not certain. Germline V lookup: CDR1 MNHEY, CDR2 SMNVEV (reference sequence). V was shortened by 3 bases and J by 3 bases, with 14 bases between the two germline ends. The CDR3 length is 15 residues. CDR3 DNA: TGTGCCAGCAGTTTGGTGGGTAGCGGGGACTATGGCTACACCTTC. This translates into CASSLVGSGDYGYTF.

This chain uses TRBV3-1 with TRBJ1-6, with D maybe TRBD1 (6 bases). The CDR3 is 15 residues long. The V end was cut by 6 bases, the J end by 7 bases, with 16 bases between. Germline assignment: CDR1 LGHDT and CDR2 YNNKEL (reference sequence). This CDR3 reads CASRIGGGRNSPLHF. The CDR3 DNA follows: TGTGCCAGCAGGATCGGGGGCGGCCGGAATTCACCCCTCCACTTT.

V usage is TRBV3-1 and J usage is TRBJ1-3; weak D call: TRBD1 (5 bases). This CDR3 has 15 amino acids. Trimming stripped 1 base from V and 4 bases from J, with 11 bases between. CDR1 is LGHDT, CDR2 YNNKEL, per germline (reference sequence). The CDR3, as DNA: TGTGCCAGCAGCCAAGTTTTGGGGCCAGGAAACACCATATATTTT. Amino acids: CASSQVLGPGNTIYF.

The chain combines TRBV5-1 with TRBJ2-1, with TRBD2 identical over 14 bases. The CDR3 extends over 16 amino acids. The germline V gene encodes CDR1 SGHRS and CDR2 YFSETQ. Unmatched junction bases numbered 7, after V lost 6 bases and J lost 5 bases. CDR3 sequence reads: CASKNLGLAGDNEQFF. DNA for the CDR3: TGCGCCAGCAAGAACCTGGGACTAGCGGGGGACAATGAGCAGTTCTTC.

V usage is TRBV4-3 and J usage is TRBJ2-2; TRBD1 or TRBD2 may be the D gene (5 bases each). The CDR3 totals 16 residues. Trimming left V 0 bases short and J 1 base short, with 9 bases between. Germline CDR1 LGHNA, CDR2 YSLEER. Written as DNA, the CDR3 is TGCGCCAGCAGCCAAGATGTGAGGGGGAACACCGGGGAGCTGTTTTTT. This sequence encodes CASSQDVRGNTGELFF.

The V gene is TRBV6-5, the J gene TRBJ1-4; perhaps TRBD1 as D (5 bases). The CDR3 spans 16 residues. The V and J ends lost 5 bases and 6 bases respectively, with 19 bases between them. In germline, CDR1 is MNHEY, CDR2 SVGAGI. As DNA, the CDR3 is TGTGCCAGCAGTCCAGCTCGGTGGGGGAGGGATGAAAAACTGTTTTTT. As protein: CASSPARWGRDEKLFF.

This clonotype was observed at least ten times. The rearrangement uses TRBV9 and TRBJ2-5, with no clear D. Trimming shortened V by 0 bases and J by 5 bases, and 8 bases separated the two germline ends. CDR1 and CDR2 from the germline V gene are SGDLS and YYNGEE. The CDR3 loop spans 13 amino acids. The CDR3 here is CASSVAMGETQYF. The CDR3 nucleotides are TGTGCCAGCAGCGTAGCAATGGGGGAGACCCAGTACTTC.

Of note for this clonotype: The junction does not match germline at one end; this may be a read error. The rearrangement joins TRBV10-3 to TRBJ2-7, with D unclear. The CDR3 spans 13 residues. In germline, CDR1 is ENHRY, CDR2 SYGVKD. CDR3 protein: CAISGDSSYEQYF. The CDR3 nucleotides read TGCGCCATCAGTGGAGATTCGTCCTACGAGCAGTACTTC.

A few counts support this clonotype. This chain joins TRBV5-5 and TRBJ2-2; D is possibly TRBD2 (5 bases). The CDR3 extends over 15 amino acids. CDR1 and CDR2 from the germline V gene are SGHKS and YYEKEE (reference sequence). Deletions cut 4 bases from V and 2 bases from J, with 12 bases between. The CDR3 here is CASSPEGRNTGELFF. The CDR3 nucleotides read TGTGCCAGCAGCCCAGAAGGGAGAAACACCGGGGAGCTGTTTTTT.

This clonotype came up many times. The chain has TRBV5-6 and TRBJ2-3; D not certain. Germline CDR1 reads SGHDT; CDR2 reads YYEEEE. The CDR3 totals 14 residues. Trimming took 2 bases from V and 4 from J, leaving 11 bases between them. The CDR3 sequence is CASSFQVGSDTQYF. CDR3 bases: TGTGCCAGCAGCTTCCAGGTAGGATCAGATACGCAGTATTTT.